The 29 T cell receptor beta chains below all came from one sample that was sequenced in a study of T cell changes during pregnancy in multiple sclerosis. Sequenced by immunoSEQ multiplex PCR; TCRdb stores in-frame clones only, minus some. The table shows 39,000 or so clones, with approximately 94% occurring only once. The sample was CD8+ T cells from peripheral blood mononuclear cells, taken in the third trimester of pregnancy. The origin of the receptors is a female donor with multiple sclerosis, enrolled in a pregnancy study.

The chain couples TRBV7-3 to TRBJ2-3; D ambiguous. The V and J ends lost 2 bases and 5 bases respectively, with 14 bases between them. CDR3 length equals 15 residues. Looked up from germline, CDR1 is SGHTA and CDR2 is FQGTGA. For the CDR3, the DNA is TGTGCCAGCAGCTTAGGGCAGGCTGAAGGAGATACGCAGTATTTT. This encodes CASSLGQAEGDTQYF.

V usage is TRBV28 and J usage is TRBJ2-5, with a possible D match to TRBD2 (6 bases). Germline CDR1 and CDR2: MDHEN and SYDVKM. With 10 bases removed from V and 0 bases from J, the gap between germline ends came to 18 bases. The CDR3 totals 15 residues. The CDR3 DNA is TGTGCCACTGACGAGGCGGGGTCTGACCAAGAGACCCAGTACTTC. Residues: CATDEAGSDQETQYF. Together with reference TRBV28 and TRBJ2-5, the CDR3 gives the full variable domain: DVKVTQSSRYLVKRTGEKVFLECVQDMDHENMFWYRQDPGLGLRLIYFSYDVKMKEKGDIPEGYSVSREKKERFSLILESASTNQTSMYLCATDEAGSDQETQYFGPGTRLLVL.

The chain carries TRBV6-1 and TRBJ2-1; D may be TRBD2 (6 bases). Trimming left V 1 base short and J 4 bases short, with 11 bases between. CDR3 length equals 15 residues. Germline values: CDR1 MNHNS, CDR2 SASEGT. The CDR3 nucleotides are TGTGCCAGCAGTGAAGACCCTAGCGCTTACAATGAGCAGTTCTTC. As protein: CASSEDPSAYNEQFF.

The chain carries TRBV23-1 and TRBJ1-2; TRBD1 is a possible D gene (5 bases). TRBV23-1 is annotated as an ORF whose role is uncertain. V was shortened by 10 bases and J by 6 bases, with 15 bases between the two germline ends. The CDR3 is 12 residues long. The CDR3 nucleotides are TGCGCCAACCTAGAAAGACAGAATGGCTACACCTTC. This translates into CANLERQNGYTF.

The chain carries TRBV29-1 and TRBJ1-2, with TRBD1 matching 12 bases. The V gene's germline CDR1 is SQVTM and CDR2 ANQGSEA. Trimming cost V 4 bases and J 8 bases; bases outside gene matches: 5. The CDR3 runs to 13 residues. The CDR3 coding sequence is TGCAGCGTTGGGGGACAGGGGGCAGGAGGCTACACCTTC. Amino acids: CSVGGQGAGGYTF. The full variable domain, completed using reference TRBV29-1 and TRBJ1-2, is SAVISQKPSRDICQRGTSLTIQCQVDSQVTMMFWYRQQPGQSLTLIATANQGSEATYESGFVIDKFPISRPNLTFSTLTVSNMSPEDSSIYLCSVGGQGAGGYTFGSGTRLTVV.

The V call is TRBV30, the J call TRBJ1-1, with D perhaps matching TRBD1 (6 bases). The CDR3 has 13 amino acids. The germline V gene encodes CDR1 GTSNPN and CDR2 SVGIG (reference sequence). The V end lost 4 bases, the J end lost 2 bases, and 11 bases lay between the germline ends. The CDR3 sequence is CAWTQDSNTEAFF. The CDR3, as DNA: TGTGCCTGGACCCAGGACAGTAACACTGAAGCTTTCTTT. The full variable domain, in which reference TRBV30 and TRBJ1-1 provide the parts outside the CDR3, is SQTIHQWPATLVQPVGSPLSLECTVEGTSNPNLYWYRQAAGRGLQLLFYSVGIGQISSEVPQNLSASRPQDRQFILSSKKLLLSDSGFYLCAWTQDSNTEAFFGQGTRLTVV.

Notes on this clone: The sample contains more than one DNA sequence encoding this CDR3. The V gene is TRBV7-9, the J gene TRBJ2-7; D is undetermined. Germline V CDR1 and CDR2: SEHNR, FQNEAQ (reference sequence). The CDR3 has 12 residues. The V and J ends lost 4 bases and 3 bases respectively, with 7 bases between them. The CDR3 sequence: CASSSSGYEQYF. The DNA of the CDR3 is TGTGCCAGCAGCTCGTCCGGCTACGAGCAGTACTTC.

CDR3 loop: CASSLRGREAHEQYF. Written as DNA, the CDR3 is TGTGCCAGCAGCTTACGCGGGAGGGAAGCACACGAGCAGTACTTC. V usage is TRBV13 and J usage is TRBJ2-7, with 9 positions matching TRBD2. Per the germline V gene, CDR1 is PRHDT and CDR2 is FYEKMQ (reference sequence). The CDR3 sequence is 15 residues long. V dropped 2 bases and J dropped 5; count of bases not matched to a gene: 7.

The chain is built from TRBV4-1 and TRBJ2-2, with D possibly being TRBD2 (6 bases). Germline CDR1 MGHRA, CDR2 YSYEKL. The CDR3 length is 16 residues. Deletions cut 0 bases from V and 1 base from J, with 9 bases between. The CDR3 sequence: CASSQEGLVNTGELFF. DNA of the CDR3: TGCGCCAGCAGCCAAGAGGGACTGGTGAACACCGGGGAGCTGTTTTTT.

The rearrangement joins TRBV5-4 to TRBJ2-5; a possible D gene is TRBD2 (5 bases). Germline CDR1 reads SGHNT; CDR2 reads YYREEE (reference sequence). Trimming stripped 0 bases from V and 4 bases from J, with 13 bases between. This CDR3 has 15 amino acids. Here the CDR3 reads CASSLGPGMGETQYF. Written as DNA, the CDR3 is TGTGCCAGCAGCTTGGGGCCGGGGATGGGAGAGACCCAGTACTTC.

The CDR3 DNA sequence: TGTGCCAGCAGCCCAGGGACTAGCGCCACAGATACGCAGTATTTT. Translation gives CASSPGTSATDTQYF. V is TRBV7-8 and J is TRBJ2-3, with 10 bases that match TRBD2. The junction had 4 bases not matched to a gene; V was cut back by 5 bases and J by 2 bases. Germline CDR1 and CDR2: SGHVS and FQNEAQ. The CDR3 contains 15 residues.

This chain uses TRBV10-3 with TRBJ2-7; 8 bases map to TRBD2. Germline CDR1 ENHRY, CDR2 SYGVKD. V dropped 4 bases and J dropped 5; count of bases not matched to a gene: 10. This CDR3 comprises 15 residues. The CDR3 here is CAISVPGTRTHEQYF. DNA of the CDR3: TGTGCCATCAGTGTACCCGGGACTAGAACCCACGAGCAGTACTTC.

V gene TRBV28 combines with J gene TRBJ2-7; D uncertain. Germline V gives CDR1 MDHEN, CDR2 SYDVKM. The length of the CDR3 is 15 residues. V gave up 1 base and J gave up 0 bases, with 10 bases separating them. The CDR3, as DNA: TGTGCCAGCAGTTTATTTAACAGCATCTCCTACGAGCAGTACTTC. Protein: CASSLFNSISYEQYF.

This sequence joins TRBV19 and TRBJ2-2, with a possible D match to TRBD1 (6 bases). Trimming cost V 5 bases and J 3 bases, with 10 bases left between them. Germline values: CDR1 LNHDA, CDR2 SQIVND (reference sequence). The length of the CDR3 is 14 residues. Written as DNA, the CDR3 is TGTGCCAGTAGTGCCCCAGGGGACACCGGGGAGCTGTTTTTT. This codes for CASSAPGDTGELFF.

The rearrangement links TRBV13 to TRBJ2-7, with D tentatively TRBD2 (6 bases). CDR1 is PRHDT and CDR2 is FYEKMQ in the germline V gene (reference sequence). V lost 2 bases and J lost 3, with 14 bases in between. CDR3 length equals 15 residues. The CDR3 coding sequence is TGTGCCAGCAGCTTAAATCGGGAGTTTCGCTACGAGCAGTACTTC. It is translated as CASSLNREFRYEQYF.

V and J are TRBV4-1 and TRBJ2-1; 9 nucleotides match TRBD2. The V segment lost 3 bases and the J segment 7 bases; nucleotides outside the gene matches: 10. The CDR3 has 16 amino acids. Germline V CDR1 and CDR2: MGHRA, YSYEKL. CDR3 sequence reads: CASSHPGAGGQNEQFF. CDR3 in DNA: TGCGCCAGCAGCCACCCAGGGGCGGGAGGGCAGAATGAGCAGTTCTTC.

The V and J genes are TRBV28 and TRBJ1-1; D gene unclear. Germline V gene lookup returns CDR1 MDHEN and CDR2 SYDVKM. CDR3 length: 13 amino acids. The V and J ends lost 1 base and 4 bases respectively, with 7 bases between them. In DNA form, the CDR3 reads TGTGCCAGCAGTTTATCCGGTTTCACTGAAGCTTTCTTT. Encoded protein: CASSLSGFTEAFF.

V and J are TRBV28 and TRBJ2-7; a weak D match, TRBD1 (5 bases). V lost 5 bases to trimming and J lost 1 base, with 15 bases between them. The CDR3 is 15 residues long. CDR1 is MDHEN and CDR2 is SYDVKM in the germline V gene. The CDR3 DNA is TGTGCCAGCAGTCTTGACAGAGTTGCTTCCTACGAGCAGTACTTC. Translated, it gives CASSLDRVASYEQYF.

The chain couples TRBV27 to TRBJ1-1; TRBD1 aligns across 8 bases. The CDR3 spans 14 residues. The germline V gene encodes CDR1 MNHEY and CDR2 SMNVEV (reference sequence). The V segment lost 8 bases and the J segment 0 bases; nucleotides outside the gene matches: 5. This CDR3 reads CASRDRSMNTEAFF. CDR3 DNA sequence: TGTGCCAGCCGGGACAGGAGCATGAACACTGAAGCTTTCTTT.

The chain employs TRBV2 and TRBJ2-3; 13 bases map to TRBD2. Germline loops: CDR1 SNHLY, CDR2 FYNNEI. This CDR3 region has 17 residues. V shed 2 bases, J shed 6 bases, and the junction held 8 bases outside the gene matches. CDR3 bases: TGTGCCAGCAGTGAAATGGGGACTAGCGGGAAGCGGGATACGCAGTATTTT. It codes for CASSEMGTSGKRDTQYF.

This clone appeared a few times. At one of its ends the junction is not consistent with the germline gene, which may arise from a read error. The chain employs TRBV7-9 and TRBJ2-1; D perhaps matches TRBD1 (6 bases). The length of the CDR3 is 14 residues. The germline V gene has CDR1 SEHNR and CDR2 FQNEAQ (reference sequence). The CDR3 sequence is CASSYTGKRGSSVF. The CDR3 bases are TGTGCCAGCAGCTACACAGGGAAGAGGGGGAGCTCAGTCTTC. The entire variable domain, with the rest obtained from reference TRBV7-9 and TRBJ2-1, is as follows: DTGVSQNPRHKITKRGQNVTFRCDPISEHNRLYWYRQTLGQGPEFLTYFQNEAQLEKSRLLSDRFSAERPKGSFSTLEIQRTEQGDSAMYLCASSYTGKRGSSVFGPGTRLTVL.

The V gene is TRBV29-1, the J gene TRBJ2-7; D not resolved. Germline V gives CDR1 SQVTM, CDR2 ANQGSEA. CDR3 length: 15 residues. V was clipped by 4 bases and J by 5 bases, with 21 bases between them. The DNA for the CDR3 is TGCAGCGTTGTTCAGGCTACCCCGTTAAATGACGAGCAGTACTTC. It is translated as CSVVQATPLNDEQYF.

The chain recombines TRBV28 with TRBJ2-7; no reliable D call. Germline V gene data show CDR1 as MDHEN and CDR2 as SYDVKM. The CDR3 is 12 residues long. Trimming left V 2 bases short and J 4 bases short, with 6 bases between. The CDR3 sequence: CASSLPLYEQYF. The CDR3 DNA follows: TGTGCCAGCAGTTTACCGCTATACGAGCAGTACTTC.

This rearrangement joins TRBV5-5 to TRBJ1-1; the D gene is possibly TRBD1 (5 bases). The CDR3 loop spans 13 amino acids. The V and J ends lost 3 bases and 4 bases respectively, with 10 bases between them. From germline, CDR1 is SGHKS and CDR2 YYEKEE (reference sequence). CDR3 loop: CASSSPGGTEAFF. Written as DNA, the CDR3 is TGTGCCAGCAGCTCCCCGGGGGGCACTGAAGCTTTCTTT.

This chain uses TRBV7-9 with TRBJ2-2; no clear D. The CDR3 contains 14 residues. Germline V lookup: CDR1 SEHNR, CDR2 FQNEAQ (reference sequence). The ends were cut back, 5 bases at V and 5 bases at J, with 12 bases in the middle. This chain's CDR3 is CASSQSIQTGELFF. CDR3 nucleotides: TGTGCCAGCAGCCAATCTATTCAAACCGGGGAGCTGTTTTTT.

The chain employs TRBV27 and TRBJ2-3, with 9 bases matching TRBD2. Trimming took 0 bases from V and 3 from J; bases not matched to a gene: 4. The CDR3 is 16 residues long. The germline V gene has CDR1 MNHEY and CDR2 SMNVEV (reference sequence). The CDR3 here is CASSLSAGGRTDTQYF. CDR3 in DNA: TGTGCCAGCAGTTTATCGGCGGGAGGGCGGACAGATACGCAGTATTTT.

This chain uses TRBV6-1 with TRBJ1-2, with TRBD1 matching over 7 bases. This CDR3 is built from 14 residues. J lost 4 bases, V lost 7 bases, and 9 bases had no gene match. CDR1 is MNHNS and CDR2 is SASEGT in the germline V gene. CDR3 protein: CASIDLGQIYGYTF. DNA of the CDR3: TGTGCCAGCATCGATTTGGGACAGATCTATGGCTACACCTTC.

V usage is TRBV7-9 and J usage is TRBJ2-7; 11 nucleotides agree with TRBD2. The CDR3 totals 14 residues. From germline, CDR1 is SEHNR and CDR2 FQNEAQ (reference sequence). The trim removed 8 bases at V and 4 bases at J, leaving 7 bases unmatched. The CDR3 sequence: CASGNTSGRYEQYF. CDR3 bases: TGTGCCAGCGGAAACACTAGCGGGAGATACGAGCAGTACTTC.

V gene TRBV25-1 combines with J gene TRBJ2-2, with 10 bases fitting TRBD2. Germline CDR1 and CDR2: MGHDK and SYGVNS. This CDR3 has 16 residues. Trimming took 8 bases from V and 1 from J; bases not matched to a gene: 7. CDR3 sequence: CASRRLAGWNTGELFF. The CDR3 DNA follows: TGTGCCAGCCGAAGACTAGCGGGTTGGAACACCGGGGAGCTGTTTTTT.